This T cell receptor (beta chain) is from a study of cytomegalovirus exposure and HLA in healthy donors. The data were produced by immunoSEQ multiplex PCR, yet TCRdb's version contains in-frame clones alone and is incomplete. The data show about 200,000 clones, with roughly 91% seen just once and 1.5% to 2.5% held by the top ten. Whole-study findings and limits: According to a later analysis, TCR clusters from the first cohort tended to co-occur in the 100 to 150 validation repertoires.

About this clone: Its antigen remains unknown.

The V end lost 1 base, the J end lost 8 bases, and 14 bases lay between the germline ends. The CDR3 covers 15 residues. The V gene's germline CDR1 is SEHNR and CDR2 FQNEAQ (reference sequence). This receptor was obtained from a woman aged 18-29 years in good health and CMV-seropositive. Material: PBMCs. The gene calls are TRBV7-9 and TRBJ1-4; D may be TRBD1 (6 bases). CDR3 in DNA: TGTGCCAGCAGCTTAGAGACAGGTCTCCCCGAAAAACTGTTTTTT. Protein: CASSLETGLPEKLFF.